The 14 T cell receptor beta chains in this list originate from one sample, sequenced in a study of breast tumors, draining lymph nodes, adjacent tissues. TCRdb independently ran MiXCR on the multiplex PCR reads; one entry per CDR3 protein. The table has 9,000 to 15,000 distinct CDR3 sequences, under 40% seen once. Material for sequencing was breast tumor tissue. The receptors stem from a female donor with breast cancer. Some clones in this sample may be carry-over from other donors' samples.

By its share, this clonotype is medium-sized. The chain is built from TRBV7-2 and TRBJ2-7, with no clear D. The CDR3 totals 15 residues. Trimming took 2 bases from V and 0 from J, leaving 11 bases between them. The germline V gene has CDR1 SGHTA and CDR2 FQGNSA. CDR3 region: CASSLWPGLSYEQYF. The DNA of the CDR3 is TGTGCCAGCAGCTTATGGCCAGGCCTCTCCTACGAGCAGTACTTC.

Judged by abundance, this clonotype is medium-sized. The genes are TRBV6-4 and TRBJ1-6, with D maybe TRBD1 (5 bases). The CDR3 runs to 14 residues. Germline CDR1 is MRHNA and CDR2 is SNTAGT. V was shortened by 2 bases and J by 9 bases, with 11 bases between the two germline ends. The CDR3 is CASSDGREGSPLHF. Here the CDR3 DNA reads TGTGCCAGCAGTGACGGCAGGGAGGGTTCACCCCTCCACTTT.

This clonotype has a single count. This CDR3 is CASSESFNEQFF. As DNA, the CDR3 is TGTGCCAGCAGTGAATCGTTTAACGAGCAGTTCTTC. The V gene is TRBV25-1, the J gene TRBJ2-1; D gene unclear. Germline CDR1 MGHDK, CDR2 SYGVNS. V was clipped by 1 base and J by 10 bases, with 8 bases between them. The CDR3 has 12 residues. Filled out from reference TRBV25-1 and TRBJ2-1, the complete variable domain reads EADIYQTPRYLVIGTGKKITLECSQTMGHDKMYWYQQDPGMELHLIHYSYGVNSTEKGDLSSESTVSRIRTEHFPLTLESARPSHTSQYLCASSESFNEQFFGPGTRLTVL.

The chain is built from TRBV11-2 and TRBJ2-5; the match to TRBD2 covers 7 bases. V shed 5 bases, J shed 5 bases, and the junction held 17 bases outside the gene matches. Germline loops: CDR1 SGHAT, CDR2 FQNNGV. The CDR3 totals 17 residues. The CDR3 region has the DNA TGTGCCAGCAGCCCCCCCCGGTACGGACTAGTCTCTGAGACCCAGTACTTC. The encoded protein is CASSPPRYGLVSETQYF.

V usage is TRBV6-5 and J usage is TRBJ1-2; 8 bases are a match to TRBD1. This CDR3 is 20 amino acids long. Germline V gene data show CDR1 as MNHEY and CDR2 as SVGAGI. J was trimmed by 0 bases and V by 2 bases; bases with no gene match: 17. CDR3 nucleotides: TGTGCCAGCAGTTACCCTGGCAGGGGGCGAACCCTTCAAGCTAACTATGGCTACACCTTC. Its protein is CASSYPGRGRTLQANYGYTF.

In its sample, this clonotype was seen a few times. It may be a read error: a sequence one base away is much more abundant. No conserved phenylalanine or tryptophan ends this CDR3, so it is likely a read error. The chain recombines TRBV27 with TRBJ2-5; 10 bases are a match to TRBD2. Trimming cost V 5 bases and J 3 bases; bases outside gene matches: 15. This CDR3 contains 18 residues. Looked up from germline, CDR1 is MNHEY and CDR2 is SMNVEV (reference sequence). The CDR3 sequence: CASSPVDSGGTFKETQYL. CDR3 sequence (DNA): TGTGCCAGCAGTCCAGTGGATAGCGGGGGGACCTTCAAAGAGACCCAGTACCTC.

This clonotype is medium-sized. The V call is TRBV10-2, the J call TRBJ2-7; TRBD1 matches at 8 bases. The CDR3 is made up of 15 amino acids. The germline gives CDR1 WSHSY, CDR2 SAAADI. The J segment lost 3 bases and the V segment lost 3 bases, leaving 7 bases of the junction unmatched. CDR3 coding DNA: TGCGCCAGCAGTGACACCGGGACAGGCAACTACGAGCAGTACTTC. This codes for CASSDTGTGNYEQYF.

This clonotype was seen at least ten times. The V and J genes are TRBV20-1 and TRBJ2-1, with D maybe TRBD2 (5 bases). The germline gives CDR1 DFQATT, CDR2 SNEGSKA (reference sequence). The CDR3 is made up of 13 amino acids. V was cut by 0 bases and J by 5 bases, with 8 bases left in between. This CDR3 reads CSARDGLHNEQFF. CDR3 in DNA: TGCAGTGCTAGAGATGGACTTCACAATGAGCAGTTCTTC.

This clonotype occurred many times. V and J are TRBV7-8 and TRBJ2-1; D is unclear. Germline CDR1 and CDR2: SGHVS and FQNEAQ. V lost 0 bases and J lost 3, with 9 bases in between. The CDR3 has 15 residues. CDR3 amino acids: CASSLARSGYNEQFF. The DNA for the CDR3 is TGTGCCAGCAGCTTAGCTAGGTCCGGCTACAATGAGCAGTTCTTC.

In this sample, this clonotype turned up many times. The J gene is TRBJ1-4, the V gene TRBV5-1; a possible D gene is TRBD1 (6 bases). Germline V lookup: CDR1 SGHRS, CDR2 YFSETQ. The CDR3 runs to 16 residues. The V end lost 1 base, the J end lost 4 bases, and 14 bases lay between the germline ends. The CDR3 loop is CASSLPRGGDNEKLFF. Written as DNA, the CDR3 is TGCGCCAGCAGCTTGCCCCGAGGGGGGGATAATGAAAAACTGTTTTTT.

This clonotype was observed at least ten times. The chain has TRBV28 and TRBJ1-4; D is undetermined. V dropped 5 bases and J dropped 0 bases, with 10 bases sitting between them. This CDR3 is 15 amino acids long. From germline, CDR1 is MDHEN and CDR2 SYDVKM. CDR3 amino acids: CASSGGSATNEKLFF. For the CDR3, the DNA is TGTGCCAGCAGTGGCGGGTCTGCAACTAATGAAAAACTGTTTTTT. The full variable domain, rest sourced from reference TRBV28 and TRBJ1-4, is DVKVTQSSRYLVKRTGEKVFLECVQDMDHENMFWYRQDPGLGLRLIYFSYDVKMKEKGDIPEGYSVSREKKERFSLILESASTNQTSMYLCASSGGSATNEKLFFGSGTQLSVL.

With regard to this clonotype: A much larger clone lies one base from this, so it may be a read error. The chain couples TRBV6-6 to TRBJ1-2, with TRBD1 matching over 7 bases. V shed 4 bases, J shed 4 bases, and the junction held 9 bases outside the gene matches. CDR1 and CDR2 (germline): MNHNY, SVGAGI (reference sequence). This CDR3 spans 15 amino acids. DNA for the CDR3: TGTGCCAGCAGTTGCCAGGGTTCAGGGGGCTATGGCTACACCTTC. Translated, it gives CASSCQGSGGYGYTF.

This clonotype was observed many times. This chain connects TRBV20-1 to TRBJ2-5; perhaps TRBD2 as D (6 bases). The CDR3 loop spans 14 amino acids. Deletions cut 6 bases from V and 3 bases from J, with 17 bases between. Germline CDR1 DFQATT, CDR2 SNEGSKA (reference sequence). This CDR3 is CSAPPGTLKETQYF. DNA for the CDR3: TGCAGTGCCCCACCCGGGACTCTTAAAGAGACCCAGTACTTC.

This clonotype is judged medium-sized. This chain connects TRBV7-9 to TRBJ2-5; D ambiguous. Germline V lookup: CDR1 SEHNR, CDR2 FQNEAQ (reference sequence). V lost 2 bases and J 3 bases, leaving 7 bases between the germline ends. The CDR3 has 13 residues. This CDR3 is CASSLSPEETQYF. The CDR3 nucleotides read TGTGCCAGCAGCTTATCCCCAGAAGAGACCCAGTACTTC.